The rows below give T cell receptor beta chains drawn from one sample of a study of blood T cell repertoires in COVID-19. TCRdb's copy holds only in-frame clones and misses some; the assay was immunoSEQ multiplex PCR. The data hold roughly 200,000 clones, with more than 80% observed a single time. The sample taken for sequencing was PBMCs or T cells enriched from blood (not recorded which). All receptors come from a young man who had recovered from COVID-19. CDR3s include the opening cysteine and the closing phenylalanine or tryptophan. The D gene is left open where the match is weak. Clone size appears in some rows only: once, few, many, or a class for an expanded clone.

DNA: TGTGCCAGCAGCTTTGGGGGGACGGGTGGCTACACCTTC
CDR3: CASSFGGTGGYTF
D: NA
V: TRBV7-9
J: TRBJ1-2
size: NA

DNA: TGTGCCAGCAGCTTAGCAGTAGCGGGAGACCCGGATACGCAGTATTTT
CDR3: CASSLAVAGDPDTQYF
D: TRBD2
V: TRBV7-9
J: TRBJ2-3
size: NA

DNA: TGTGCCAGTAGCAGACAGGGGGCCTACGAGCAGTACTTC
CDR3: CASSRQGAYEQYF
D: TRBD1
V: TRBV19
J: TRBJ2-7
size: NA

DNA: TGTGCCAGCAGCAAATTAGCCGGGTCACGCATCTATGGCTACACCTTC
CDR3: CASSKLAGSRIYGYTF
D: NA
V: TRBV21-1
J: TRBJ1-2
size: NA

DNA: TGTGCCAGCAGTGAAAACAGGGAGAATGAGCAGTTCTTC
CDR3: CASSENRENEQFF
D: NA
V: TRBV2
J: TRBJ2-1
size: NA

DNA: TGTGCCTGGAGTGGGGGACAGTTCTACAATGAGCAGTTCTTC
CDR3: CAWSGGQFYNEQFF
D: TRBD1
V: TRBV30
J: TRBJ2-1
size: NA

DNA: TGTGCCAGCAGCTTGGACGGGGGAGAAGCTTTCTTT
CDR3: CASSLDGGEAFF
D: NA
V: TRBV5-4
J: TRBJ1-1
size: few

DNA: TGCGCCAGCAGCCACGGGAGGGCCAACACCGGGGAGCTGTTTTTT
CDR3: CASSHGRANTGELFF
D: TRBD2
V: TRBV5-1
J: TRBJ2-2
size: NA

DNA: TGTGCCAGTAGTAACAGGGGTAACGGCTACACCTTC
CDR3: CASSNRGNGYTF
D: TRBD1
V: TRBV19
J: TRBJ1-2
size: NA

DNA: TGTGCCAGCACCCCGGGACAGATATCAGATACGCAGTATTTT
CDR3: CASTPGQISDTQYF
D: TRBD1
V: TRBV9
J: TRBJ2-3
size: NA

DNA: TGTGCCACTAGCCATTCTGGGGCCAACGTCCTGACTTTC
CDR3: CATSHSGANVLTF
D: NA
V: TRBV24-1
J: TRBJ2-6
size: NA

DNA: TGTGCCAGCAGCCCACCGGGTCTAGCGGGTTACAATGAGCAGTTCTTC
CDR3: CASSPPGLAGYNEQFF
D: TRBD2
V: TRBV9
J: TRBJ2-1
size: NA

DNA: TGTGCCATCAGTGCTCGACAGGGGAGCTCCTACAATGAGCAGTTCTTC
CDR3: CAISARQGSSYNEQFF
D: TRBD1
V: TRBV10-3
J: TRBJ2-1
size: NA

DNA: TGCAGCGTTGAAGACCCTGGGACAGGGAGAATGGAGACCCAGTACTTC
CDR3: CSVEDPGTGRMETQYF
D: TRBD1
V: TRBV29-1
J: TRBJ2-5
size: NA

DNA: TGTGCCAGCAGCTATGTAGCGGGGGAGGGCACAGATACGCAGTATTTT
CDR3: CASSYVAGEGTDTQYF
D: TRBD2
V: TRBV7-6
J: TRBJ2-3
size: NA

DNA: TGCAGTGCTAGTGATACCAGGCAAGTTTCTTCACCCCTCCACTTT
CDR3: CSASDTRQVSSPLHF
D: NA
V: TRBV20-1
J: TRBJ1-6
size: NA

DNA: TGTGCCAGCAGCTCTATCGACAGAAGCTCCTACAATGAGCAGTTCTTC
CDR3: CASSSIDRSSYNEQFF
D: NA
V: TRBV5-4
J: TRBJ2-1
size: NA

DNA: TGTGCCAGCAGGGCGGGGGGAGATTACAATGAGCAGTTCTTC
CDR3: CASRAGGDYNEQFF
D: TRBD2
V: TRBV5-4
J: TRBJ2-1
size: NA

DNA: TGTGCCAGCTCACCCGACAGTAACTATGGCTACACCTTC
CDR3: CASSPDSNYGYTF
D: NA
V: TRBV18
J: TRBJ1-2
size: NA

DNA: TGTGCCAGCAGCCTAGACAGGGGGCCCTCGGGTGGCTACACCTTC
CDR3: CASSLDRGPSGGYTF
D: TRBD1
V: TRBV5-6
J: TRBJ1-2
size: NA

DNA: TGTGCCAGCAGCTTAGCGTCATCCGAGCAGTACTTC
CDR3: CASSLASSEQYF
D: NA
V: TRBV7-8
J: TRBJ2-7
size: NA

DNA: TGTGCCAGCAGCTCAACCCAGACTAGCGGCCCCTACGAGCAGTACTTC
CDR3: CASSSTQTSGPYEQYF
D: TRBD2
V: TRBV7-9
J: TRBJ2-7
size: NA

DNA: TGTGCCAGCAGTCCATCAGGGGGCGGCTATGGCTACACCTTC
CDR3: CASSPSGGGYGYTF
D: TRBD1
V: TRBV27
J: TRBJ1-2
size: NA

DNA: TGTGCCAGCAGCTTAGGCCGGGGACAGGGGGACTATGGCTACACCTTC
CDR3: CASSLGRGQGDYGYTF
D: TRBD1
V: TRBV13
J: TRBJ1-2
size: NA

DNA: TGTGCCAGCAGTGGGCAGGGGTATAATTCACCCCTCCACTTT
CDR3: CASSGQGYNSPLHF
D: NA
V: TRBV2
J: TRBJ1-6
size: NA

DNA: TGTGCCTGGACGGGGGAGTGGCGGGCTAACACCGGGGAGCTGTTTTTT
CDR3: CAWTGEWRANTGELFF
D: NA
V: TRBV30
J: TRBJ2-2
size: NA

DNA: TGTGCCAGAAGACAGGGGGTTGAGGATCAGCCCCAGCATTTT
CDR3: CARRQGVEDQPQHF
D: TRBD1
V: TRBV19
J: TRBJ1-5
size: NA

DNA: TGCGCCAGCAGCTTGAGAGCGGGAGTTGGCACAGATACGCAGTATTTT
CDR3: CASSLRAGVGTDTQYF
D: TRBD2
V: TRBV5-1
J: TRBJ2-3
size: NA

DNA: TGTGCCAGCAGCTTAGCTGATTGGCGGGGGTACTACAATGAGCAGTTCTTC
CDR3: CASSLADWRGYYNEQFF
D: TRBD2
V: TRBV7-2
J: TRBJ2-1
size: NA

DNA: TGTGCCATCAGGGGCTTCACAGATACGCAGTATTTT
CDR3: CAIRGFTDTQYF
D: NA
V: TRBV10-3
J: TRBJ2-3
size: NA

DNA: TGTGCCAGCAGCTTGCGAGGACAGGCAGCCTACGAGCAGTACTTC
CDR3: CASSLRGQAAYEQYF
D: TRBD1
V: TRBV5-4
J: TRBJ2-7
size: NA

DNA: TGTGCCAGCAGCTTGCCAGGGGGGGATACGCAGTATTTT
CDR3: CASSLPGGDTQYF
D: NA
V: TRBV5-6
J: TRBJ2-3
size: NA

DNA: TGTGCCAGCACTAAGATGGGGAGCCAAGAGACCCAGTACTTC
CDR3: CASTKMGSQETQYF
D: NA
V: TRBV28
J: TRBJ2-5
size: NA

DNA: TGTGCCAGCAGCGTAGGGGGACAGGGGGGTTATACGCAGTATTTT
CDR3: CASSVGGQGGYTQYF
D: TRBD1
V: TRBV9
J: TRBJ2-3
size: once

DNA: TGCGCCAACCCCCTGTGGACGGGAACCTACGAGCAGTACTTC
CDR3: CANPLWTGTYEQYF
D: NA
V: TRBV5-1
J: TRBJ2-7
size: NA

DNA: TGTGCCAGCAGCCCAGGACTAGCACTAGGGGATACGCAGTATTTT
CDR3: CASSPGLALGDTQYF
D: TRBD2
V: TRBV4-2
J: TRBJ2-3
size: NA

DNA: TGTGCCACCAGTGATAAGACCGGGAATTACTATGGCTACACCTTC
CDR3: CATSDKTGNYYGYTF
D: NA
V: TRBV24-1
J: TRBJ1-2
size: NA

DNA: TGTGCCATAGGTACTAGCACGAATGAGCAGTTCTTC
CDR3: CAIGTSTNEQFF
D: NA
V: TRBV10-3
J: TRBJ2-1
size: NA

DNA: TGTGCCAGCAGCCCGTGGGGGGGCGGACGGGAAAAACTGTTTTTT
CDR3: CASSPWGGGREKLFF
D: NA
V: TRBV7-8
J: TRBJ1-4
size: NA